This T cell receptor beta chain originates from a study of T cell responses to AZD1222 COVID-19 vaccine (dated by TCRdb to the early 2020s). Looking at the study overall: TCR sequencing covered some 240 trial participants: 207 given two doses of AZD1222 and 26 given two doses of MenACWY control vaccine. Trial participants were enrolled by age into subgroups of 18-55, 56-69 and 70-plus years, and around 150, 28 and 57 TCR-sequenced participants, respectively, were included in these subgroups. Overall study outcomes, separate from this receptor: The 56-69-year group was small, and its depth increase did not reach significance, likely because of low power. Only five to seven AZD1222 recipients were SARS-CoV-2 seropositive at baseline, limiting conclusions about previously exposed vaccinees. Participants were mostly white British, with more females than males. The authors suggested clonal diversity may have been underestimated. After two AZD1222 doses, spike-specific TCR breadth and depth were significantly higher than at day 0 and than in MenACWY recipients. Reportedly, almost half of the unique spike-specific TCRs recognized epitopes lying outside the regions that are mutated in the B.1.351 and B.1.1.7 variants. The whole spike protein was spanned by vaccine-associated CD4 TCRs, and dominant responses were seen in regions 160-218 and 743-854. No day 14 peak-response samples were available, so repertoires were characterized only after the peak T cell response.

The time point label corresponds to: about 28 days (+/-7) after the second vaccine dose. AZD1222 recipients given second doses at about 4 weeks or at about 12 weeks were pooled, since spike-specific TCR depth and breadth were not found to differ between the two schedules. Vaccinee samples came from UK trials COV001 and COV002, including a single-blind randomized controlled phase 2/3 trial of AZD1222 (ChAdOx1 nCoV-19) in healthy adults. For TCRbeta chain sequencing, PBMC samples were collected from trial participants at day 0 and at day 28 after the second dose. Points on this clone: Which antigen it targets is not known. One base away there is no much larger clone; base qualities are not given.

The CDR3 spans 15 residues, from the cysteine through the phenylalanine. Only the CDR3 DNA is retained, 45 bases long and in frame from the first base. From the germline V gene, CDR1 is SGHRS and CDR2 is YFSETQ. V is shortened by 4 bases, J by 0 bases, and the region joining them spans 8 bases. The CDR3 regions of human TCRbeta chains were analyzed by immunosequencing. Concerning the study's data processing: Repertoire TCRs were checked for matches against a reference library of SARS-CoV-2-specific TCRs that had been generated using the MIRA antigen-specificity platform. Breadth was defined as the fraction of unique TCRs that were SARS-CoV-2-associated. Depth was defined as the fraction of total T cells that were SARS-CoV-2-associated. Using the MIRA data, each spike-specific TCR was mapped to the spike region that the TCR reacts to and placed in a CD4 or CD8 class. Log10-transformed breadth and depth values were compared by one-way ANOVA with Sidak's multiple comparisons tests. Held by TCRdb, this immuneACCESS table contains in-frame sequences only and omits some clones. Under half of the omission traces to an unresolved V gene where checked; the cause of the rest is unknown. The V and J calls and the clone size are those of that table, but D and trimming were determined from the DNA. In all, the sample holds 95,000 or so clones, and roughly 90% of those were seen once. In total, the top ten clones hold 6.5% to 10% of the sample.

The source is an adult who received the AZD1222 COVID-19 vaccine. The V gene is TRBV5-1 and the J gene is TRBJ2-6; the D gene is not confidently resolved. Sequencing was performed on peripheral blood, taken 28 days after the second AZD1222 dose. The CDR3 sequence is CASSLTVSGANVLTF. At the DNA level, the sequence is TGCGCCAGCAGCCTTACAGTCTCTGGGGCCAACGTCCTGACTTTC.